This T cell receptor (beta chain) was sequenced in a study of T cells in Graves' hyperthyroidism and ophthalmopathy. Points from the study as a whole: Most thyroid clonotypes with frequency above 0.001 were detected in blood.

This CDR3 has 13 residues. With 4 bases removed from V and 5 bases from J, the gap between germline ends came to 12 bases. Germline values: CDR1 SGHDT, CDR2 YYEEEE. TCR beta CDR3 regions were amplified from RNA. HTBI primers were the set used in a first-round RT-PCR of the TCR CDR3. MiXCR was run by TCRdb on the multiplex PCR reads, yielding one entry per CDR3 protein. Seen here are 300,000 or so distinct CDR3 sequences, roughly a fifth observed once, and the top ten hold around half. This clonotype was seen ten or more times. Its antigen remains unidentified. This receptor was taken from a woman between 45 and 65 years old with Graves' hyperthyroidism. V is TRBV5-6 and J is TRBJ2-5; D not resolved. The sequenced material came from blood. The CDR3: CASSKTELETQYF. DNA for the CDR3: TGTGCCAGCAGCAAAACAGAATTGGAGACCCAGTACTTC.